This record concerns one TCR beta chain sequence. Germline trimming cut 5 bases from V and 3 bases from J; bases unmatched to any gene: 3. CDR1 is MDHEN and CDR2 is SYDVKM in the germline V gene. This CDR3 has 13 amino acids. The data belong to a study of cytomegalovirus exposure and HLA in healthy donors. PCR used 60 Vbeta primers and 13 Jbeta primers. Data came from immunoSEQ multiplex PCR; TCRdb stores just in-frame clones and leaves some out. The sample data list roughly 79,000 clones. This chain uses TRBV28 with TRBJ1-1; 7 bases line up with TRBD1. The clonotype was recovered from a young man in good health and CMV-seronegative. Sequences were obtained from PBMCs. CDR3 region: CASSLGTDTEAFF. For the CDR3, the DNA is TGTGCCAGCAGTCTGGGGACAGACACTGAAGCTTTCTTT.